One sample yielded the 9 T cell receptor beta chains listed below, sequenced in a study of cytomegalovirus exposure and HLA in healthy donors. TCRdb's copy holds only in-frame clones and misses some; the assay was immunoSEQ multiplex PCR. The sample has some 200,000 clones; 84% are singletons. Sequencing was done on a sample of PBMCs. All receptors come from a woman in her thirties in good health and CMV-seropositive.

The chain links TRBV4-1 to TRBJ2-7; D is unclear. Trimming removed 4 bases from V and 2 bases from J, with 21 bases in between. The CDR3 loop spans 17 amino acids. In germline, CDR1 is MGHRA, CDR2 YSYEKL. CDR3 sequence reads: CASSLVIPDTLTYEQYF. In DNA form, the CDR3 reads TGCGCCAGCAGCCTAGTGATCCCTGACACCTTAACCTACGAGCAGTACTTC.

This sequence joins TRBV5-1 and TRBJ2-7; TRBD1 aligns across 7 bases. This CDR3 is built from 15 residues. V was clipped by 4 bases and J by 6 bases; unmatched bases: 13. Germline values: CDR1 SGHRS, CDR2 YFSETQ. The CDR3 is CASSRTGTVVSEQYF. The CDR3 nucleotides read TGCGCCAGCAGCCGCACCGGGACAGTGGTTTCCGAGCAGTACTTC.

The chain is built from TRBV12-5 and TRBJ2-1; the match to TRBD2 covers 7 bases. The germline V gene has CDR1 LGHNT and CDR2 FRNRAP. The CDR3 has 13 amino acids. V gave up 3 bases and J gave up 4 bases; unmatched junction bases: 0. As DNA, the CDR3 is TGTGCTAGTGGTTTAGCGGGGTACAATGAGCAGTTCTTC. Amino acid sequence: CASGLAGYNEQFF.

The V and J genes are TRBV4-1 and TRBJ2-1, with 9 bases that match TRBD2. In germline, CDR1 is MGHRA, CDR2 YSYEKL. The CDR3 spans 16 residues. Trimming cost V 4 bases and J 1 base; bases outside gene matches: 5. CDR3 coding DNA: TGCGCCAGCAGCCTTGTTAGCGGGGGATCCTACAATGAGCAGTTCTTC. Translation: CASSLVSGGSYNEQFF.

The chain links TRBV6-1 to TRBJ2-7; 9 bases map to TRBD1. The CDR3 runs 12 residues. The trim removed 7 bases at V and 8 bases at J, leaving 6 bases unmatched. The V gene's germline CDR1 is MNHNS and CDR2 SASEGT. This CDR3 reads CASTDRGTKQYF. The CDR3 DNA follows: TGTGCCAGCACGGACAGGGGAACAAAGCAGTACTTC.

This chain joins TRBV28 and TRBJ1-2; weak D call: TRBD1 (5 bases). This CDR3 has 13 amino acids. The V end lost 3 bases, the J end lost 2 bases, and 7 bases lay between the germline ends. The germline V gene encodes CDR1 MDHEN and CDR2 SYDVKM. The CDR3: CASSLGGNYGYTF. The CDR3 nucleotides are TGTGCCAGCAGTTTGGGGGGGAACTATGGCTACACCTTC.

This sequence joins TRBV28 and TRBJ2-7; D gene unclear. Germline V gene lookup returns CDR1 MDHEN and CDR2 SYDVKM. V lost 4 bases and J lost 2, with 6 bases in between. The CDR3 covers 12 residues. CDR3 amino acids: CASSSLTYEQYF. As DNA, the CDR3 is TGTGCCAGCAGTTCCCTAACCTACGAGCAGTACTTC. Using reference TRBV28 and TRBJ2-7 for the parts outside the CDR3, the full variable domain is DVKVTQSSRYLVKRTGEKVFLECVQDMDHENMFWYRQDPGLGLRLIYFSYDVKMKEKGDIPEGYSVSREKKERFSLILESASTNQTSMYLCASSSLTYEQYFGPGTRLTVT.

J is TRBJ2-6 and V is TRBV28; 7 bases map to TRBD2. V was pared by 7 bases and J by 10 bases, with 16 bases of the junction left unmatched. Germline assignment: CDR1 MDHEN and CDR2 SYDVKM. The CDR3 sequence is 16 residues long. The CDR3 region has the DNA TGTGCCAGCAACCGACCGGGGGAGGGTACGGAAAACGTCCTGACTTTC. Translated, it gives CASNRPGEGTENVLTF. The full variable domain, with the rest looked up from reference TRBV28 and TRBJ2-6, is DVKVTQSSRYLVKRTGEKVFLECVQDMDHENMFWYRQDPGLGLRLIYFSYDVKMKEKGDIPEGYSVSREKKERFSLILESASTNQTSMYLCASNRPGEGTENVLTFGAGSRLTVL.

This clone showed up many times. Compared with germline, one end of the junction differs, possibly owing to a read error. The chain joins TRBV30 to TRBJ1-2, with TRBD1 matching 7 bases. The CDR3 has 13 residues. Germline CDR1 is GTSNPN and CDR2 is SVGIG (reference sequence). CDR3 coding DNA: TGTGCCCGGAGAGGGACAGCCCAGAGTGGCTACACCTTC. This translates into CARRGTAQSGYTF.